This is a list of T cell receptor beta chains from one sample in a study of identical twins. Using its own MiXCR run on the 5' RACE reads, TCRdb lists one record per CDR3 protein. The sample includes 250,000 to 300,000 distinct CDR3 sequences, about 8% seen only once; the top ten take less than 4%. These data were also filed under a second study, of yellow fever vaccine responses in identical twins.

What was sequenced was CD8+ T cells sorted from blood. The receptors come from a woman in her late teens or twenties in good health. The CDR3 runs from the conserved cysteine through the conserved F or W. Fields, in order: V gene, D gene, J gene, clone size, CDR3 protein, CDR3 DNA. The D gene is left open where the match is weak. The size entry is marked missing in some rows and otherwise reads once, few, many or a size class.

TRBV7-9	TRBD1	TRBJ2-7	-	CASSSDPGQNFHEQYF	TGTGCCAGCAGCTCCGACCCGGGACAGAATTTCCACGAGCAGTACTTC
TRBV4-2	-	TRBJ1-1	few	CASRQGPNTEAFF	TGTGCCAGCAGACAGGGCCCGAACACTGAAGCTTTCTTT
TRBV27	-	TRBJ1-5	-	CASNNYSGLSNQPQHF	TGTGCCAGCAATAACTACTCCGGGCTTAGCAATCAGCCCCAGCATTTT
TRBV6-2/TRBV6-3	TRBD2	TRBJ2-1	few	CASTDFGGNNEQFF	TGTGCCAGTACTGATTTCGGGGGGAACAATGAGCAGTTCTTC
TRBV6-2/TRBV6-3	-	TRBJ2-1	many	CASSPAAVVSYNEQFF	TGTGCCAGCAGTCCTGCGGCGGTCGTGTCATACAATGAGCAGTTCTTC
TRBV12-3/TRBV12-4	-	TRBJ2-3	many	CASSLGGRGADTQYF	TGTGCCAGCAGTTTAGGGGGTAGGGGAGCAGATACGCAGTATTTT
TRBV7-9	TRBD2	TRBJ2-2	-	CASSLTTGGENTGELFF	TGTGCCAGCAGCTTGACCACGGGGGGGGAGAACACCGGGGAGCTGTTTTTT
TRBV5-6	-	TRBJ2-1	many	CASSLGPYSSYNEQFF	TGTGCCAGCAGCTTGGGCCCGTACAGCTCCTACAATGAGCAGTTCTTC
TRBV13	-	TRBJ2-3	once	CASSFVTTGSDTQYF	TGTGCCAGCAGCTTCGTCACTACCGGAAGTGATACGCAGTATTTT
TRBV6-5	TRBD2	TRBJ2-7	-	CASSFPRLAGTYEQYF	TGTGCCAGCAGTTTCCCCAGACTAGCGGGGACCTACGAGCAGTACTTC
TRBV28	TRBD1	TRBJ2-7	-	CASTKLPGQGAGEQYF	TGTGCCAGCACCAAATTGCCGGGACAGGGGGCAGGCGAGCAGTACTTC
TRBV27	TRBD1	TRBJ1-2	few	CASKQGASGYTF	TGTGCCAGCAAACAGGGGGCCTCTGGCTACACCTTC
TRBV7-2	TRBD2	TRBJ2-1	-	CASSGSGYNEQFF	TGTGCCAGCAGTGGTAGCGGGTACAATGAGCAGTTCTTC
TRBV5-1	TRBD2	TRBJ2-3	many	CASSFSPPGTTTDTQYF	TGCGCCAGCAGCTTTTCTCCCCCCGGGACTACCACAGATACGCAGTATTTT
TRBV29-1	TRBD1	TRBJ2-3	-	CSGRTGFPDSQYF	TGCAGCGGACGGACAGGGTTCCCAGATTCGCAGTATTTT
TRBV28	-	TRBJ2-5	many	CASSPTRSTRETQYF	TGTGCCAGCAGTCCCACGAGGTCAACCCGAGAGACCCAGTACTTC
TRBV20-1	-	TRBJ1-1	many	CSARSVGAGEREAFF	TGCAGTGCTAGGTCTGTTGGGGCGGGGGAGAGGGAAGCTTTCTTT
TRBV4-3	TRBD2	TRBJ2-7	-	CASSQDHLLASGRNEQYF	TGCGCCAGCAGCCAAGATCATTTATTGGCTAGCGGGAGGAACGAGCAGTACTTC
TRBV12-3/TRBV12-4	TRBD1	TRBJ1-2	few	CASSTYDSAQGDGYTF	TGTGCCAGCAGCACCTACGACAGCGCCCAGGGGGATGGCTACACCTTC
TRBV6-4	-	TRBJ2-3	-	CASSVNGYTDTQYF	TGTGCCAGCAGTGTTAACGGCTACACAGATACGCAGTATTTT
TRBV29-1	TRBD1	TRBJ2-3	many	CSMTGWLTDTQYF	TGCAGCATGACAGGGTGGCTCACAGATACGCAGTATTTT
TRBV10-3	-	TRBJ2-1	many	CAILSVTGNNEQFF	TGTGCCATCCTGAGCGTTACTGGAAACAATGAGCAGTTCTTC
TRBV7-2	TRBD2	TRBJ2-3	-	CASSFIGGATDTQYF	TGTGCCAGCAGCTTTATCGGGGGGGCAACAGATACGCAGTATTTT
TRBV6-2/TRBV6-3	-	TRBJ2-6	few	CASSSFKNTGHLGANVLTF	TGTGCCAGCAGTTCGTTTAAGAACACGGGACATTTGGGGGCCAACGTCCTGACTTTC
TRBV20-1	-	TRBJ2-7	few	CSARPPYDSYEQYF	TGCAGTGCTAGACCGCCGTATGACAGCTACGAGCAGTACTTC
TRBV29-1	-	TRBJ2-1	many	CSVADPGNEQFF	TGCAGCGTCGCGGACCCGGGAAATGAGCAGTTCTTC
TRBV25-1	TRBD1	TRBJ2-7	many	CASTGQGAREQYF	TGTGCCAGCACGGGACAGGGGGCGCGGGAGCAGTACTTC
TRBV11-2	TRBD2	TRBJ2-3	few	CASSQGTSGSTDTQYF	TGTGCCAGCAGCCAGGGGACTAGCGGGAGCACAGATACGCAGTATTTT
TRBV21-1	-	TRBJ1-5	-	CASSKARGGQPQHF	TGTGCCAGCAGCAAAGCGCGGGGCGGTCAGCCCCAGCATTTT